This T cell receptor beta chain emerged from a study of CD8 T cells in Susac syndrome (dated by TCRdb to the late 2010s). About the investigation overall: Whether CD8+ T cell activation and differentiation in Susac syndrome was antigen driven was tested using repertoire sequencing. The paper's findings and limits, for the study overall: The TCR sequencing and HLA analysis was acknowledged to have included a relatively small number of individuals.

Peripheral blood CD8+ and CD4+ T cells from healthy donors, Susac syndrome patients and multiple sclerosis patients were profiled by high-throughput TCR beta sequencing. Healthy donors were included as age- and sex-matched controls. Bulk CD8+ and CD4+ T cells were purified magnetically by negative isolation, whereas CD8+ TEMRA cells were enriched by FACS. Blood was drawn into EDTA tubes, processed within 24 hours, and PBMCs were isolated by density gradient centrifugation. PBMCs intended for TCR sequencing were cryopreserved in liquid nitrogen and were subsequently thawed in a 37 degrees C water bath. The sorted or isolated CD4+, CD8+ and CD8+ TEMRA cells had a purity of 90% or higher. In the germline V gene, CDR1 corresponds to SQVTM and CDR2 to ANQGSEA. The CDR3 numbers 12 residues from cysteine through phenylalanine. Left in the record is the CDR3 DNA by itself, 36 bases read in frame from the first base. The junction shows trimming of 4 bases on V and 5 bases on J, plus 9 bases between the germline ends.

As concerns this clonotype: The antigen it recognizes is unknown. No base qualities exist here, and no much larger clone lies one base off it.

RNA was extracted with the RNeasy kit and roughly 0.5 to 1 ug was reverse transcribed using random hexamers. The immunoSEQ multiplex PCR assay, covering 54 Vbeta and 13 Jbeta segments, was used to amplify TCR beta CDR3 regions. PCR amplification bias was corrected by using a synthetic template baseline for primer optimization and computational correction. The original methods were these. Reads were annotated to V, D and J genes according to IMGT and were analyzed with immunoSEQ Analyzer, with only productive sequences retained. To calculate clonality, Shannon entropy was normalized by log2 of the number of productive unique sequences and then subtracted from one. For each patient and control, public and private clones were evaluated within the 100 most prevalent clones. Clones were defined as Susac-specific if absent from the healthy and MS cohorts, from 1052 published viral clones and from other ImmuneACCESS disease sequences. The public reads were reprocessed in TCRdb via fastp at Q25 and MiXCR, keeping in-frame beta chains. Rows are unified per CDR3 protein, each entry keeping the most common DNA and genes. The V and J calls shown here were made by TCRdb, not taken from the authors' results. Recorded for this sample are roughly 180,000 distinct CDR3 sequences; over 85% of them occurred a single time. The ten largest make up 0.1% of the sample.

The sequence is built from TRBV29-1 and TRBJ2-4; no D segment can be confidently identified. This clonotype originated in a human donor in good health. Sequencing was carried out using CD4+ T cells from PBMCs. The DNA is TGCAGCGTTGCCCGGGTGCAAAACATTCAGTACTTC. Protein translation: CSVARVQNIQYF.